These 6 T cell receptor beta chains were sequenced from one sample in a study of control samples from healthy donors and cancer patients. TCRdb's copy holds only in-frame clones and misses some; the assay was immunoSEQ multiplex PCR. The table records 130,000 or so clones, 70% to 90% of them present only once. Sequenced input: blood. These receptors were obtained from a man between 45 and 60 years old in good health.

The rearrangement joins TRBV10-3 to TRBJ1-2; D unclear. Germline-derived CDR1 and CDR2 are ENHRY and SYGVKD. With 6 bases removed from V and 7 bases from J, the gap between germline ends came to 15 bases. This CDR3 is 13 amino acids long. The CDR3: CAIRTISSGGYTF. The CDR3 DNA reads TGTGCCATCAGGACCATTTCTTCCGGTGGCTACACCTTC.

This chain links TRBV24-1 with TRBJ2-5; 7 bases agree with TRBD2. The J segment lost 1 base and the V segment lost 9 bases, leaving 7 bases of the junction unmatched. The germline gives CDR1 KGHDR, CDR2 SFDVKD. The CDR3 is 14 amino acids. CDR3: CATASGVGQETQYF. The DNA for the CDR3 is TGTGCCACCGCCAGCGGGGTGGGCCAAGAGACCCAGTACTTC.

This clone came up once. The chain is built from TRBV10-3 and TRBJ1-5, with D tentatively TRBD1 (6 bases). Deletions cut 6 bases from V and 0 bases from J, with 15 bases between. CDR1 and CDR2 from the germline V gene are ENHRY and SYGVKD. This CDR3 spans 16 amino acids. The CDR3 DNA reads as TGTGCCATCAGCGGAGGGGGTCTCGGTAGCAATCAGCCCCAGCATTTT. Its protein is CAISGGGLGSNQPQHF.

V is TRBV10-3 and J is TRBJ1-3, with D possibly being TRBD1 (5 bases). V lost 3 bases to trimming and J lost 0 bases, with 12 bases between them. Germline V gives CDR1 ENHRY, CDR2 SYGVKD. The CDR3 spans 16 residues. CDR3 in DNA: TGTGCCATCAGTGATTTGTCAGGGATCTCTGGAAACACCATATATTTT. It is translated as CAISDLSGISGNTIYF.

This clone has a single count. The V call is TRBV3-1 (or the pseudogene TRBV3-2), the J call TRBJ1-3; D not certain. CDR1 is LGHDT and CDR2 is YNNKEL in the germline V gene (reference sequence). Deletions cut 3 bases from V and 4 bases from J, with 13 bases between. This CDR3 has 15 residues. The CDR3 sequence is CASSQDPFIGNTIYF. The CDR3 region has the DNA TGTGCCAGCAGCCAGGACCCCTTTATCGGAAACACCATATATTTT.

The rearrangement uses TRBV13 and TRBJ1-2, with a possible D match to TRBD1 (6 bases). The CDR3 sequence is 15 residues long. From germline, CDR1 is PRHDT and CDR2 FYEKMQ (reference sequence). V lost 5 bases and J 3 bases, leaving 16 bases between the germline ends. CDR3 DNA: TGTGCCAGCAGCCTTGGGGGGGGCGCTGACTATGGCTACACCTTC. Its translation is CASSLGGGADYGYTF.